The following is a TCR beta chain sequence with its context. Antigen: not known. The sample holds other DNA sequences that translate to the same CDR3. These data are taken from a study of cytomegalovirus exposure and HLA in healthy donors. The CDR3 consists of 15 residues. The germline CDR1 and CDR2 sequences are SGHRS and YFSETQ. The V and J ends lost 0 bases and 3 bases respectively, with 10 bases between them. PCR used 60 Vbeta primers and 13 Jbeta primers. In the source study's methods: In a later analysis, of around 80 million unique beta chains, roughly 11 million appeared in at least two donors. The data were produced by immunoSEQ multiplex PCR, yet TCRdb's version contains in-frame clones alone and is incomplete. The V and J calls and clone size are taken from that table; D and trimming were inferred from the DNA. The table lists 140,000 to 150,000 clones, approximately 70% of them singletons.

The study's findings and limits: The authors assumed roughly uniform sequencing depth across donors for presence/absence analyses. A missense variant in DCLRE1C was later tied to TCR beta V- and J-gene trimming.

The chain has TRBV5-1 and TRBJ1-5, with unresolved D. This receptor was taken from a woman aged 60-75 years in good health and CMV-seropositive. The sequencing input was PBMCs. This chain's CDR3 is CASSLGAGSNQPQHF. The DNA of the CDR3 is TGCGCCAGCAGCTTGGGGGCTGGTTCCAATCAGCCCCAGCATTTT.